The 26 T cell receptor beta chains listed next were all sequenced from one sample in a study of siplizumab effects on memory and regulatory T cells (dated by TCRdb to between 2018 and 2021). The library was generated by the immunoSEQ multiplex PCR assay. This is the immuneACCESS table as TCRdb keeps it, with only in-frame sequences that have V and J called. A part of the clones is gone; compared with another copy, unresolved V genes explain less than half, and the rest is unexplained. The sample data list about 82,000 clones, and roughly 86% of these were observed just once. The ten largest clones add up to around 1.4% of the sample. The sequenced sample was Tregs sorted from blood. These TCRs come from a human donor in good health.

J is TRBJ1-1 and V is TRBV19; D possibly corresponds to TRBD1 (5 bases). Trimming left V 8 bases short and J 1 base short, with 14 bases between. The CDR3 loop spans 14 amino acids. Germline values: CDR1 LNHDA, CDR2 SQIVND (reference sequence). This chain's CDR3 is CASRLGGTNTEAFF. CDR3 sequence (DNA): TGTGCCAGTCGTTTGGGCGGGACGAACACTGAAGCTTTCTTT.

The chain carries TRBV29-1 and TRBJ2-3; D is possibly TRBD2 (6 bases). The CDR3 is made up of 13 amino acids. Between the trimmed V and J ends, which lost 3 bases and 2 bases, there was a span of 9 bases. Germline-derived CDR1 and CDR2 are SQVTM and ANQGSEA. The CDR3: CSVDRGTTDTQYF. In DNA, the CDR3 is TGCAGCGTTGATCGCGGGACCACAGATACGCAGTATTTT.

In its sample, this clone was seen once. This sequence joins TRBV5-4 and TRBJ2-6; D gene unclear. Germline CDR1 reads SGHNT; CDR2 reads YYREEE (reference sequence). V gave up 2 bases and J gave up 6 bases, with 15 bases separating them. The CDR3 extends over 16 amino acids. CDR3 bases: TGTGCCAGCAGCTTCGGATCACTTCTTATGGCCAACGTCCTGACTTTC. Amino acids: CASSFGSLLMANVLTF. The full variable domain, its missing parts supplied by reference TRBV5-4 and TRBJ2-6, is ETGVTQSPTHLIKTRGQQVTLRCSSQSGHNTVSWYQQALGQGPQFIFQYYREEENGRGNFPPRFSGLQFPNYSSELNVNALELDDSALYLCASSFGSLLMANVLTFGAGSRLTVL.

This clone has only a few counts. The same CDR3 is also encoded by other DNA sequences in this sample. The CDR3 DNA reads as TGTGCCAGCAGCTTGACCCCGAACACTGAAGCTTTCTTT. Translating it yields CASSLTPNTEAFF. This sequence joins TRBV7-2 and TRBJ1-1; D is uncertain. Germline V lookup: CDR1 SGHTA, CDR2 FQGNSA. The CDR3 contains 13 residues. Trimming removed 3 bases at V and 1 base at J, with 6 bases between.

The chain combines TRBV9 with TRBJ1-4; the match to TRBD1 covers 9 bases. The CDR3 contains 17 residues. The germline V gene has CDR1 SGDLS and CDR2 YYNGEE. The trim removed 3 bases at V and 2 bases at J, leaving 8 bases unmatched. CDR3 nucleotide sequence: TGTGCCAGCAGCGGAGGGACAGGGCTACGGACTAATGAAAAACTGTTTTTT. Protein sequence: CASSGGTGLRTNEKLFF.

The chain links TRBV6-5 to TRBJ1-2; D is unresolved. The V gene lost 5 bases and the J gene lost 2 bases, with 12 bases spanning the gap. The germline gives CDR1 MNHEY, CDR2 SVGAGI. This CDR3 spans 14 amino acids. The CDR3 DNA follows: TGTGCCAGCAGTCCCGGGCAGTTAAACTATGGCTACACCTTC. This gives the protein CASSPGQLNYGYTF.

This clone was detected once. This chain's CDR3 is CASSPPRDRVTYEQYF. The CDR3 coding sequence is TGTGCCAGCTCACCACCGAGGGACAGGGTAACCTACGAGCAGTACTTC. V gene TRBV18 combines with J gene TRBJ2-7, with 9 bases fitting TRBD1. Germline V gene sequence: CDR1 KGHSH, CDR2 LQKENI. The trim removed 0 bases at V and 2 bases at J, leaving 5 bases unmatched. The CDR3 totals 16 residues.

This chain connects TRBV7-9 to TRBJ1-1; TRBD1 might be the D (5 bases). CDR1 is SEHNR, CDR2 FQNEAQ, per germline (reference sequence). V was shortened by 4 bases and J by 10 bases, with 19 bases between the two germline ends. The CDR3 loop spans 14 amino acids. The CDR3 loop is CASSSLLQGWAAFF. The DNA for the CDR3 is TGTGCCAGCAGCTCGCTTCTGCAGGGATGGGCAGCTTTCTTT.

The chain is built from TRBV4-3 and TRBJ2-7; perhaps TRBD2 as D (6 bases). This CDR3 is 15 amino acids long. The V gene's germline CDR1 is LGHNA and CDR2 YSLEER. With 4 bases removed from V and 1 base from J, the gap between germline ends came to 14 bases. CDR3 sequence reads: CASSRARGASYEQYF. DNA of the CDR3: TGCGCCAGCAGCCGGGCTCGCGGGGCTTCCTACGAGCAGTACTTC.

The chain's CDR3 is CASSQYGLAGGAVAKNIQYF. The CDR3 DNA sequence: TGTGCCAGCAGCCAGTACGGACTAGCGGGGGGGGCGGTAGCCAAAAACATTCAGTACTTC. The chain carries TRBV4-2 and TRBJ2-4, with 15 bases that match TRBD2. Trimming cost V 3 bases and J 0 bases; bases outside gene matches: 9. Germline loops: CDR1 LGHNA, CDR2 YNFKEQ. This CDR3 spans 20 amino acids.

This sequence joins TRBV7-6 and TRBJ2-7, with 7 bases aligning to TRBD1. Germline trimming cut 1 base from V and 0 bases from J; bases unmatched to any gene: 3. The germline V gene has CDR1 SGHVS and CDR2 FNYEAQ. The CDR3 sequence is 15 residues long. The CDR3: CASSLGGQTSYEQYF. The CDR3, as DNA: TGTGCCAGCAGCTTAGGGGGACAGACCTCCTACGAGCAGTACTTC.

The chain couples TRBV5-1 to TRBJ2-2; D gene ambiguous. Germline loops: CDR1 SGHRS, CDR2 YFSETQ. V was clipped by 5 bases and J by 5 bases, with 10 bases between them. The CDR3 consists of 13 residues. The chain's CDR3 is CASSWEPTGELFF. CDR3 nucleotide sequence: TGCGCCAGCAGTTGGGAACCTACCGGGGAGCTGTTTTTT.

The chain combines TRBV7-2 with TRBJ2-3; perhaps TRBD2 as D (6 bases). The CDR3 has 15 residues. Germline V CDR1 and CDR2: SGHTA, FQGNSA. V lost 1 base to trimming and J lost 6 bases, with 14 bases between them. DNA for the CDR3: TGTGCCAGCAGCTTAGGGGGGGACCCCCGGGATACGCAGTATTTT. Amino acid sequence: CASSLGGDPRDTQYF.

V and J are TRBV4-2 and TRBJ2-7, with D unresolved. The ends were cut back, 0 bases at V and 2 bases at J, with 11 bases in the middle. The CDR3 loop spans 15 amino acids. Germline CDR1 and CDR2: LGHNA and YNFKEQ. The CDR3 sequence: CASSQDPNTPYEQYF. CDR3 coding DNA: TGTGCCAGCAGCCAAGATCCCAACACCCCCTACGAGCAGTACTTC.

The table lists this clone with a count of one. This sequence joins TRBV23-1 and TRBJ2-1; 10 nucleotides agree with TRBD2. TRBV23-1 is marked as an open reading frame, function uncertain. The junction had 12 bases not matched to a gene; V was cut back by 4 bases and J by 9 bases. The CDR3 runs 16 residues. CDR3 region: CASSPHVPSGGGEQFF. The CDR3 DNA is TGCGCCAGCAGTCCTCACGTCCCTAGCGGGGGAGGTGAGCAGTTCTTC.

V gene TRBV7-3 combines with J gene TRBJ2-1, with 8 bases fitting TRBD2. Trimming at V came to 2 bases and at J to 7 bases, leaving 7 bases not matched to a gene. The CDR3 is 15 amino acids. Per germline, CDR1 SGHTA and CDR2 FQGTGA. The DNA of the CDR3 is TGTGCCAGCAGCTTACAACCCGGGGGGGCGAATGAGCAGTTCTTC. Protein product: CASSLQPGGANEQFF.

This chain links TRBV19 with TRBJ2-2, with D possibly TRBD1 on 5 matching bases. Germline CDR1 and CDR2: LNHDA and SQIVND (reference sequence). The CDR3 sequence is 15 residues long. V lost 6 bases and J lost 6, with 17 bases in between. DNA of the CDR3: TGTGCCAGTAGGAAAACAGGATCTTGGGCCGGGGAGCTGTTTTTT. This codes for CASRKTGSWAGELFF.

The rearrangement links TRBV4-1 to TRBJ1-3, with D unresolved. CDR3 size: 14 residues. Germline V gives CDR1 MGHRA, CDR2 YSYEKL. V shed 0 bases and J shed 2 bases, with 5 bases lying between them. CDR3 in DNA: TGCGCCAGCAGCCAAGAAAGGACTGGAAACACCATATATTTT. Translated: CASSQERTGNTIYF.

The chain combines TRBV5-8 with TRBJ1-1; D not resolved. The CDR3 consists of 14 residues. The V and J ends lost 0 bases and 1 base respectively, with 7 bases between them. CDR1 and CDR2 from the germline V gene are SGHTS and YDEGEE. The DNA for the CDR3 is TGTGCCAGCAGCTTGGACGTACAGAACACTGAAGCTTTCTTT. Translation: CASSLDVQNTEAFF.

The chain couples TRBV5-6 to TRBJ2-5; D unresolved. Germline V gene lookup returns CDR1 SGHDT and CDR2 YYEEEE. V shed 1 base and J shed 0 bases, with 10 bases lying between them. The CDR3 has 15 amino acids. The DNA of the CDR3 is TGTGCCAGCAGCTTGCGTCGTGTTTACCAAGAGACCCAGTACTTC. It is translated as CASSLRRVYQETQYF.

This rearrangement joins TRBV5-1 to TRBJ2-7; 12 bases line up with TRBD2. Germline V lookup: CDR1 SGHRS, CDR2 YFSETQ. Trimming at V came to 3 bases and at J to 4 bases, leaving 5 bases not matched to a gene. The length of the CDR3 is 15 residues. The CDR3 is CASSSTSGGPYEQYF. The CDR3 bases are TGCGCCAGCAGCTCGACTAGCGGGGGACCATACGAGCAGTACTTC.

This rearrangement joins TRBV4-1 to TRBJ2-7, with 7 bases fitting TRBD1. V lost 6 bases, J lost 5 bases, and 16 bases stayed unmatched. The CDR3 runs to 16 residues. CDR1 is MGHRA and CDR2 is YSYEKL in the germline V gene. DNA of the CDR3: TGCGCCAGCAGTCTACGTACAGGGGACCCTCGCGACGAGCAGTACTTC. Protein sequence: CASSLRTGDPRDEQYF.

The CDR3 DNA follows: TGCAGCGTTGGATACCGGACATACAATGAGCAGTTCTTC. Translated, it gives CSVGYRTYNEQFF. This chain joins TRBV29-1 and TRBJ2-1, with D maybe TRBD1 (5 bases). Germline loops: CDR1 SQVTM, CDR2 ANQGSEA. The CDR3 totals 13 residues. V was cut by 4 bases and J by 4 bases, with 11 bases left in between.

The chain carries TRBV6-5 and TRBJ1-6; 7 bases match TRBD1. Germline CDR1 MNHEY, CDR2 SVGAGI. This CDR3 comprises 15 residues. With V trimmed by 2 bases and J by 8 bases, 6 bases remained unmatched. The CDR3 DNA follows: TGTGCCAGCAGTTACAGGGGGCAGAGGGATTCACCCCTCCACTTT. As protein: CASSYRGQRDSPLHF.

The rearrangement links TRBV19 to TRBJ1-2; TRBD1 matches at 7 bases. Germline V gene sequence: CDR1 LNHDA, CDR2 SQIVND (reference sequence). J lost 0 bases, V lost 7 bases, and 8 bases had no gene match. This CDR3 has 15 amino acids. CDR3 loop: CASKTGERANYGYTF. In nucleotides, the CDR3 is TGTGCCAGTAAAACAGGGGAGAGAGCTAACTATGGCTACACCTTC.

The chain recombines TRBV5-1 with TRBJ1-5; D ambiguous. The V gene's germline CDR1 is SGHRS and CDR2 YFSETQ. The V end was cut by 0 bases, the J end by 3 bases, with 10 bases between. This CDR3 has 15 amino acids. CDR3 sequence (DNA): TGCGCCAGCAGCTTGGAAGGGAGGGACAATCAGCCCCAGCATTTT. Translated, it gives CASSLEGRDNQPQHF.